The 17 T cell receptor beta chains presented below share a single source sample, sequenced in a study of blood T cell repertoires in COVID-19. Here immunoSEQ multiplex PCR was the method, and the copy in TCRdb shows in-frame clones only, minus some. Here the sample spans 14,000 to 15,000 clones, around 94% being singletons. Sequenced material: peripheral blood. The receptors originated from a human donor with active COVID-19. The donor label of this sample is uncertain.

The rearrangement links TRBV7-7 to TRBJ2-6; no clear D gene. This CDR3 region has 16 residues. Germline CDR1 SSHAT, CDR2 FNYEAQ (reference sequence). Here the CDR3 reads CAVRGTSRSGANVLTF. The CDR3 DNA follows: TGTGCTGTCCGAGGAACGTCCCGCTCTGGGGCCAACGTCCTGACTTTC.

This chain joins TRBV7-2 and TRBJ1-1, with D unclear. Germline CDR1 is SGHTA and CDR2 is FQGNSA. Trimming took off 5 bases at V and 0 bases at J, with 10 bases between the two ends. This CDR3 has 14 residues. In nucleotides, the CDR3 is TGTGCCAGCAGCCCATCCCCCATGAACACTGAAGCTTTCTTT. Amino acids: CASSPSPMNTEAFF.

The chain is built from TRBV6-5 and TRBJ2-5; 7 bases are a match to TRBD2. CDR1 and CDR2 from the germline V gene are MNHEY and SVGAGI. With 6 bases clipped from V and 2 bases from J, the junction kept 6 bases outside the gene matches. The CDR3 has 14 amino acids. As DNA, the CDR3 is TGTGCCAGCAGGGGATCTAGCGGACAAGAGACCCAGTACTTC. It codes for CASRGSSGQETQYF.

This clone showed up just a few times. The chain carries TRBV4-3 and TRBJ1-2, with 7 bases matching TRBD1. The CDR3 runs 13 residues. Germline CDR1 is LGHNA and CDR2 is YSLEER. V shed 3 bases, J shed 5 bases, and the junction held 3 bases outside the gene matches. CDR3 in DNA: TGCGCCAGCAGCCAGCAGGGGGAATATGGCTACACCTTC. It specifies CASSQQGEYGYTF.

The V and J genes are TRBV5-1 and TRBJ2-5, with TRBD1 identical over 7 bases. This CDR3 is built from 15 residues. Germline lookup yields CDR1 SGHRS and CDR2 YFSETQ. V gave up 4 bases and J gave up 1 base; unmatched junction bases: 7. DNA of the CDR3: TGCGCCAGCAGCCCCATGGGACAGATCCAAGAGACCCAGTACTTC. It codes for CASSPMGQIQETQYF.

The count of this clone is one. The rearrangement links TRBV24-1 to TRBJ2-1; 11 bases agree with TRBD2. CDR3 length equals 18 residues. Germline V gene sequence: CDR1 KGHDR, CDR2 SFDVKD. With 4 bases clipped from V and 9 bases from J, the junction kept 16 bases outside the gene matches. The DNA of the CDR3 is TGTGCCACCAGTGACCCCAGTTGGGTAGCGGGAGGGCCTAGTGAGCAGTTCTTC. It specifies CATSDPSWVAGGPSEQFF.

The rearrangement joins TRBV19 to TRBJ1-3, with TRBD1 matching over 7 bases. Germline CDR1 LNHDA, CDR2 SQIVND (reference sequence). V trimming: 3 bases; J trimming: 4 bases; junction bases outside the gene matches: 9. This CDR3 contains 16 residues. The CDR3 nucleotides read TGTGCCAGTAGTATTCGGAAGACAGGGACCGGAAACACCATATATTTT. It specifies CASSIRKTGTGNTIYF.

V and J are TRBV27 and TRBJ1-2, with TRBD1 matching 7 bases. Germline assignment: CDR1 MNHEY and CDR2 SMNVEV (reference sequence). With 3 bases clipped from V and 4 bases from J, the junction kept 2 bases outside the gene matches. This CDR3 region has 13 residues. The CDR3 sequence: CASSFDRVYGYTF. The CDR3 DNA sequence: TGTGCCAGCAGTTTCGACAGGGTCTATGGCTACACCTTC.

This clone has only one observation. The chain carries TRBV30 and TRBJ2-6, with TRBD1 matching over 8 bases. The CDR3 loop spans 14 amino acids. Unmatched junction bases numbered 6, after V lost 8 bases and J lost 3 bases. Germline lookup yields CDR1 GTSNPN and CDR2 SVGIG (reference sequence). The CDR3 region has the DNA TGTGCCCGCCAGGGGGCGTATGGGGCCAACGTCCTGACTTTC. Protein product: CARQGAYGANVLTF.

The chain links TRBV7-9 to TRBJ2-7, with TRBD2 identical over 12 bases. The CDR3 is 16 amino acids. The V gene end was trimmed by 5 bases and the J gene end by 6 bases; junction bases not matched to a gene: 11. The germline V gene has CDR1 SEHNR and CDR2 FQNEAQ (reference sequence). The DNA for the CDR3 is TGTGCCAGCAGCCGTAACGATCTAGCGGGAGGGTCCGAGCAGTACTTC. This translates into CASSRNDLAGGSEQYF.

There are a few counts of this clone. This chain uses TRBV28 with TRBJ1-2; 7 bases fit TRBD1. The CDR3 runs 14 residues. J was trimmed by 0 bases and V by 3 bases; bases with no gene match: 1. Germline V gene sequence: CDR1 MDHEN, CDR2 SYDVKM. The CDR3 bases are TGTGCCAGCAGTTTGACAGGGACTAACTATGGCTACACCTTC. It translates to CASSLTGTNYGYTF.

The V gene is TRBV7-2, the J gene TRBJ1-2; a possible D gene is TRBD1 (5 bases). CDR1 SGHTA and CDR2 FQGNSA come from the germline V gene. V lost 2 bases to trimming and J lost 4 bases, with 8 bases between them. The length of the CDR3 is 13 residues. The CDR3 is CASSLQGGYGYTF. The CDR3 DNA sequence: TGTGCCAGCAGCTTACAGGGTGGCTATGGCTACACCTTC.

The chain has TRBV30 and TRBJ2-5; D is unclear. Trimming pared 0 bases from V and 1 base from J, leaving 6 bases between. The CDR3 loop spans 13 amino acids. CDR1 GTSNPN and CDR2 SVGIG come from the germline V gene (reference sequence). This CDR3 reads CAWSVPVQETQYF. In DNA, the CDR3 is TGTGCCTGGAGTGTGCCAGTCCAAGAGACCCAGTACTTC.

This chain connects TRBV7-9 to TRBJ2-7, with TRBD1 matching over 7 bases. The V segment lost 1 base and the J segment 0 bases; nucleotides outside the gene matches: 3. The CDR3 runs to 15 residues. CDR1 and CDR2 (germline): SEHNR, FQNEAQ (reference sequence). The CDR3 nucleotides read TGTGCCAGCAGCTTAGGTGCAGGGGGCTCCTACGAGCAGTACTTC. Protein product: CASSLGAGGSYEQYF.

This sequence joins TRBV6-4 and TRBJ2-5; 8 bases are a match to TRBD2. J was trimmed by 1 base and V by 2 bases; bases with no gene match: 3. Germline V CDR1 and CDR2: MRHNA, SNTAGT. This CDR3 has 15 residues. DNA for the CDR3: TGTGCCAGCAGTGACCCGGGAGGGCCCCAAGAGACCCAGTACTTC. Translating it yields CASSDPGGPQETQYF.

The chain joins TRBV15 to TRBJ2-1; TRBD2 matches at 8 bases. The length of the CDR3 is 14 residues. Germline-derived CDR1 and CDR2 are LNHNV and YYDKDF (reference sequence). With V trimmed by 3 bases and J by 4 bases, 2 bases remained unmatched. The CDR3 here is CATSRGGGYNEQFF. CDR3 DNA: TGTGCCACCAGCAGGGGCGGGGGGTACAATGAGCAGTTCTTC.

The chain carries TRBV9 and TRBJ2-7; 14 nucleotides align to TRBD2. Germline V gene data show CDR1 as SGDLS and CDR2 as YYNGEE. The CDR3 has 15 amino acids. J was trimmed by 6 bases and V by 0 bases; bases with no gene match: 2. CDR3 sequence reads: CASSVGLAGGGEQYF. The CDR3 DNA reads as TGTGCCAGCAGCGTAGGACTAGCGGGAGGGGGCGAGCAGTACTTC.